The 15 T cell receptor beta chains below all came from one sample that was sequenced in a study of T cells in Graves' hyperthyroidism and ophthalmopathy. The TCR beta CDR3 regions underwent amplification using RNA transcripts as the source. The TCR CDR3 was amplified in a first-round RT-PCR using the HTBI primer set. TCRdb analysed the multiplex PCR reads with MiXCR anew, one entry per CDR3 protein. This table holds nearly 600,000 distinct CDR3 sequences, roughly 13% found once. Specimen: blood. These receptors were taken from a woman aged 30 to 39 with Graves' hyperthyroidism that later progressed to Graves' ophthalmopathy.

The chain combines TRBV10-3 with TRBJ2-7; 9 nucleotides line up with TRBD2. Germline-derived CDR1 and CDR2 are ENHRY and SYGVKD. V was clipped by 4 bases and J by 3 bases; unmatched bases: 7. This CDR3 is 15 amino acids long. In DNA, the CDR3 is TGTGCCATCAGTGCCCTAGCGGGAAAGAACTACGAGCAGTACTTC. It is translated as CAISALAGKNYEQYF.

This clonotype occurred many times. The chain combines TRBV28 with TRBJ1-4; 7 bases are a match to TRBD1. The CDR3 sequence is 17 residues long. CDR1 MDHEN and CDR2 SYDVKM come from the germline V gene. Trimming took 6 bases from V and 3 from J; bases not matched to a gene: 13. The CDR3 coding sequence is TGTGCCAGCAGATCCCGTGGCAGGGGGGACTCTAATGAAAAACTGTTTTTT. It translates to CASRSRGRGDSNEKLFF.

There are many counts of this clonotype. The chain is built from TRBV5-4 and TRBJ2-5; D possibly corresponds to TRBD2 (5 bases). The germline CDR1 and CDR2 sequences are SGHNT and YYREEE (reference sequence). V lost 10 bases and J lost 1, with 26 bases in between. The CDR3 length is 17 residues. The CDR3 region is CASTRTRGPDRQETQYF. In nucleotides, the CDR3 is TGTGCCTCTACTCGAACCCGGGGTCCTGATCGCCAAGAGACCCAGTACTTC.

The sample holds many counts of this clonotype. J is TRBJ2-1 and V is TRBV5-1; tentative D call: TRBD2 (6 bases). This CDR3 spans 14 amino acids. V was cut by 1 base and J by 5 bases, with 10 bases left in between. The germline V gene encodes CDR1 SGHRS and CDR2 YFSETQ. The CDR3 here is CASSLTGLNNEQFF. CDR3 nucleotides: TGCGCCAGCAGCTTGACGGGACTTAACAATGAGCAGTTCTTC.

The rearrangement links TRBV11-2 to TRBJ2-4; 10 bases agree with TRBD2. This CDR3 region has 18 residues. Trimming cost V 0 bases and J 3 bases; bases outside gene matches: 8. Germline CDR1 is SGHAT and CDR2 is FQNNGV. For the CDR3, the DNA is TGTGCCAGCAGCTTAGATCTGGGAGCGGGGGGGAACAAAAACATTCAGTACTTC. It encodes CASSLDLGAGGNKNIQYF.

This clonotype was recorded many times. The chain recombines TRBV2 with TRBJ1-5; D call uncertain. Germline values: CDR1 SNHLY, CDR2 FYNNEI. The CDR3 loop spans 14 amino acids. Trimming pared 6 bases from V and 7 bases from J, leaving 16 bases between. CDR3 protein: CASSDESGRQPQHF. CDR3 in DNA: TGTGCCAGCAGCGATGAAAGTGGGAGGCAGCCCCAGCATTTT.

This clonotype was seen repeatedly, ten times or more. The chain combines TRBV19 with TRBJ2-1, with TRBD2 matching over 16 bases. Germline V CDR1 and CDR2: LNHDA, SQIVND (reference sequence). J lost 7 bases, V lost 7 bases, and 10 bases had no gene match. The CDR3 is 17 residues long. The CDR3 DNA reads as TGTGCCAGTAAGGAACCGGGACTAGCGGGAGGGATGAATGAGCAGTTCTTC. Its protein is CASKEPGLAGGMNEQFF.

This clonotype appeared many times. The V gene is TRBV6-1, the J gene TRBJ1-6; perhaps TRBD1 as D (5 bases). With 7 bases removed from V and 8 bases from J, the gap between germline ends came to 15 bases. This CDR3 has 14 residues. The germline V gene has CDR1 MNHNS and CDR2 SASEGT. CDR3 amino acids: CASKNGGSDSPLHF. CDR3 coding DNA: TGTGCCAGCAAAAATGGGGGGTCTGATTCACCCCTCCACTTT.

The chain joins TRBV4-2 to TRBJ2-2; no firm D call. Germline CDR1 and CDR2: LGHNA and YNFKEQ. This CDR3 comprises 15 residues. V was cut by 1 base and J by 2 bases, with 8 bases left in between. CDR3 nucleotides: TGTGCCAGCAGCCAAGTGGCTGCAAACACCGGGGAGCTGTTTTTT. This gives the protein CASSQVAANTGELFF.

This clonotype was seen many times. V is TRBV19 and J is TRBJ1-5; D is unresolved. Germline CDR1 and CDR2: LNHDA and SQIVND (reference sequence). Trimming stripped 5 bases from V and 0 bases from J, with 11 bases between. CDR3 length: 15 amino acids. The CDR3 bases are TGTGCCAGTAGTTACCCAGGTTATAGCAATCAGCCCCAGCATTTT. It translates to CASSYPGYSNQPQHF.

In its sample, this clonotype was seen many times. The chain has TRBV28 and TRBJ1-4; D not certain. CDR1 is MDHEN and CDR2 is SYDVKM in the germline V gene. This CDR3 has 14 residues. Trimming shortened V by 2 bases and J by 3 bases, and 7 bases separated the two germline ends. CDR3 in amino acids: CASSLERANEKLFF. CDR3 coding DNA: TGTGCCAGCAGTTTAGAAAGAGCTAATGAAAAACTGTTTTTT.

The V call is TRBV11-2, the J call TRBJ1-2; no firm D call. There are 16 residues in the CDR3. Per germline, CDR1 SGHAT and CDR2 FQNNGV. The V end lost 7 bases, the J end lost 8 bases, and 26 bases lay between the germline ends. The CDR3 region is CASTQKALESHRGYTF. CDR3 bases: TGTGCCAGCACCCAAAAGGCATTAGAATCCCATCGAGGCTACACCTTC. The full variable domain, with the rest looked up from reference TRBV11-2 and TRBJ1-2, is EAGVAQSPRYKIIEKRQSVAFWCNPISGHATLYWYQQILGQGPKLLIQFQNNGVVDDSQLPKDRFSAERLKGVDSTLKIQPAKLEDSAVYLCASTQKALESHRGYTFGSGTRLTVV.

This clonotype was counted at least ten times. The J gene is TRBJ1-2, the V gene TRBV28; 7 positions agree with TRBD1. The CDR3 has 15 residues. CDR1 and CDR2 from the germline V gene are MDHEN and SYDVKM. V dropped 7 bases and J dropped 4; count of bases not matched to a gene: 12. CDR3 bases: TGTGCCAGCAACCCCGGCACCGGGACAGCCTATGGCTACACCTTC. This translates into CASNPGTGTAYGYTF.

This clonotype was observed a handful of times. The V call is TRBV27, the J call TRBJ2-1, with 8 positions matching TRBD1. CDR1 and CDR2 (germline): MNHEY, SMNVEV (reference sequence). This CDR3 contains 13 residues. Losses at the gene ends were 6 bases for V and 3 bases for J; bases not matched to a gene: 1. Written as DNA, the CDR3 is TGTGCCAGCAGGACAGGGGTCTACAATGAGCAGTTCTTC. This encodes CASRTGVYNEQFF.

This clonotype was detected ten times or more. J is TRBJ2-1 and V is TRBV20-1, with TRBD2 matching over 7 bases. Germline assignment: CDR1 DFQATT and CDR2 SNEGSKA (reference sequence). The CDR3 has 15 amino acids. Unmatched junction bases numbered 5, after V lost 1 base and J lost 2 bases. CDR3 coding DNA: TGCAGTGCTAGAGTCGTGGGGGGGGCCTACAATGAGCAGTTCTTC. The encoded protein is CSARVVGGAYNEQFF.